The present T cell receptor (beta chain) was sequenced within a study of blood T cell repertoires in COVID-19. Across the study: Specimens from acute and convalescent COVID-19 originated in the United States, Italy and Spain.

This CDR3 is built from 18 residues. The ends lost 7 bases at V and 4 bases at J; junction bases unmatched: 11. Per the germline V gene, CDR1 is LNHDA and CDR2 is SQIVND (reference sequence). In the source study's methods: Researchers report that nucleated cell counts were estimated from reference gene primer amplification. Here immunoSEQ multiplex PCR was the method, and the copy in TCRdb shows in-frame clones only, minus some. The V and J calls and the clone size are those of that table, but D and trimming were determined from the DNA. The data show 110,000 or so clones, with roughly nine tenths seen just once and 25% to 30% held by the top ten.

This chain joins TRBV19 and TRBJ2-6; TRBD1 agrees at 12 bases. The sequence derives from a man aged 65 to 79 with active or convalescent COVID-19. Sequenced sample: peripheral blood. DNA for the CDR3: TGTGCCAGTAAAGATCCGGGACAGGGGGCGAGGGGGGCCAACGTCCTGACTTTC. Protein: CASKDPGQGARGANVLTF.